These T cell receptor beta chains were read from a single sample in a study of patients and donors after allogeneic stem cell transplantation. TCRdb reprocessed the RT-PCR reads via MiXCR and lists one record per CDR3 protein. The table shows about 160,000 distinct CDR3 sequences, with about 29% occurring only once. Sequences were obtained from blood, either unsorted or a sorted T cell fraction (not recorded which). All receptors come from a human donor who was either an allogeneic HSCT recipient or a stem cell or donor lymphocyte infusion donor (not recorded which). It is not recorded whose cells these are; they may come from a transplant donor. The CDR3 runs from the conserved cysteine through the conserved F or W.

CASSQSTYGWAEAFF,TRBV4-3
CASSLAGTGLVEKLFF,TRBV5-1
CASSVGTSSSTDTQYF,TRBV9
CASSPTGPYEQYF,TRBV12-3/TRBV12-4
CASSQESGDSETQYF,TRBV4-2
CASSPGTLWPQHF,TRBV3-1
CASSLAGSSSYNEQFF,TRBV7-2
CASSYQGRGTEAFF,TRBV6-5
CASGRTGPYEQYF,TRBV5-1
CASSPNDLKNTGELFF,TRBV18
CASRPPLGTAFYGYTF,TRBV28
CASSAPGGGGYNEQFF,TRBV9
CASSLERDSYNEQFF,TRBV7-9
CSAPGTGHTEAFF,TRBV20-1
CASSPRWAKGTQYF,TRBV5-4
CASSLDGLAGIREQFF,TRBV13
CASSGTGRGQPQHF,TRBV7-9
CASSLGVMGTKNIQYF,TRBV12-3/TRBV12-4
CASSPLAGVYNEQFF,TRBV4-3
CASSRLRGTGLSMNTEAFF,TRBV27
CASSLGTGYPYNEQFF,TRBV7-2
CASSPPGVGEKLFF,TRBV7-2
CASKTGAPSEPQHF,TRBV27
CASSFTVYSGNTIYF,TRBV12-3/TRBV12-4
CAISDRDGYTF,TRBV10-3
CASSGTSYEQYF,TRBV9
CASSERTGLVAYEQYF,TRBV13
CASSFLATPAPETQYF,TRBV7-9
CASSVTVAYNEQFF,TRBV28
CASSLLLTGRNEQYF,TRBV5-6
CASSSQAQETQYF,TRBV12-3/TRBV12-4
CSARKGGMNTEAFF,TRBV20-1
CASSILDLGPYNEQFF,TRBV12-3/TRBV12-4
CASSLMGGYNEQFF,TRBV12-3/TRBV12-4
CSARGAGGTDTQYF,TRBV20-1
CASGDSGTLQETQYF,TRBV5-1
CASSLYGTGGEKLFF,TRBV5-1
CASSFLGADTQYF,TRBV27
CASSPWDRPTDTQYF,TRBV7-2
CAISEGRGKAFF,TRBV10-3
CAISEKGNTGELFF,TRBV10-3
CASSPGGRGYTF,TRBV6-6
CASSPRRDRGYEKLFF,TRBV6-1
CSVSPQGAFAEAFF,TRBV29-1
CASSPDRARSYEQYF,TRBV12-3/TRBV12-4
CASSPGAGAPGGPSYEQYF,TRBV18
CASSGGLAGNTGELFF,TRBV6-2/TRBV6-3
CASSSLTDTQYF,TRBV6-2/TRBV6-3
CASSTLMGHQETQYF,TRBV6-5
CASSAPRTSGSYEQYF,TRBV6-5
CASSQEGSTGELFF,TRBV4-3
CASSPNKNQPQHF,TRBV12-3/TRBV12-4
CATSRERDGPNSPLHF,TRBV15
CAISGSSNEQFF,TRBV10-3
CASSFKETQYF,TRBV12-3/TRBV12-4
CSASYLNTEAFF,TRBV20-1